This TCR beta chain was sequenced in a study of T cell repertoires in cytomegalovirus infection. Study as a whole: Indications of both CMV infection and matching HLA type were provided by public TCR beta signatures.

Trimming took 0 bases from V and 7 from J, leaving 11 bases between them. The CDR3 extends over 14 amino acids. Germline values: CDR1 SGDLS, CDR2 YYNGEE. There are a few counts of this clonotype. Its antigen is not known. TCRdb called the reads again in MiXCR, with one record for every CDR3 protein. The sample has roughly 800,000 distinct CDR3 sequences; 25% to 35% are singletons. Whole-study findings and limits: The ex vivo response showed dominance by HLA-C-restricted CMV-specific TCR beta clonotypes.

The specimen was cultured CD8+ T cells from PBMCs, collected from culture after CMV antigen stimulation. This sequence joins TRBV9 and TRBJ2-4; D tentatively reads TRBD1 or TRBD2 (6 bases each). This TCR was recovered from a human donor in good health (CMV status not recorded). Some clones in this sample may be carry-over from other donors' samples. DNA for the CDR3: TGTGCCAGCAGCGTAGGAGGGGGGAACAACATTCAGTACTTC. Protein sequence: CASSVGGGNNIQYF.